Presented here are 3 T cell receptor beta chains from one specimen sequenced in a study of read filtering for tumor transcriptome and immune sequencing. This library used roughly 400 ng RNA and molecular barcoded adaptors spanning alpha/delta and beta/gamma chains. TCRdb called the reads again in MiXCR, with one record for every CDR3 protein. The sample carries approximately 90,000 distinct CDR3 sequences, 9% to 15% recorded once. The sequencing sample was made of a population of CD138-negative cells sorted from bone marrow. The receptors derive from a donor aged 40 or over with multiple myeloma.

The rearrangement joins TRBV12-5 to TRBJ1-1; D not certain. The CDR3 sequence is 12 residues long. Germline lookup yields CDR1 LGHNT and CDR2 FRNRAP. Between the trimmed V and J ends, which lost 5 bases and 4 bases, there was a span of 8 bases. The CDR3 loop reads CASGPLGTEAFF. CDR3 sequence (DNA): TGTGCTAGTGGTCCGCTGGGCACTGAAGCTTTCTTT.

This clonotype was recorded many times. The chain combines TRBV5-4 with TRBJ2-5; 7 bases fit TRBD1. The V gene end was trimmed by 4 bases and the J gene end by 5 bases; junction bases not matched to a gene: 11. This CDR3 region has 15 residues. Germline lookup yields CDR1 SGHNT and CDR2 YYREEE (reference sequence). For the CDR3, the DNA is TGTGCCAGCAGCATCCTGACAGGGCCTGGGGAGACCCAGTACTTC. Its translation is CASSILTGPGETQYF.

This clonotype was observed many times. The V gene is TRBV7-9, the J gene TRBJ1-1; TRBD1 is a possible D gene (6 bases). Germline CDR1 reads SEHNR; CDR2 reads FQNEAQ (reference sequence). V lost 6 bases and J lost 7, with 15 bases in between. CDR3 length: 13 amino acids. CDR3 amino acids: CASSRAQQGEAFF. The CDR3 nucleotides read TGTGCCAGCAGTCGGGCTCAACAGGGTGAAGCTTTCTTT.